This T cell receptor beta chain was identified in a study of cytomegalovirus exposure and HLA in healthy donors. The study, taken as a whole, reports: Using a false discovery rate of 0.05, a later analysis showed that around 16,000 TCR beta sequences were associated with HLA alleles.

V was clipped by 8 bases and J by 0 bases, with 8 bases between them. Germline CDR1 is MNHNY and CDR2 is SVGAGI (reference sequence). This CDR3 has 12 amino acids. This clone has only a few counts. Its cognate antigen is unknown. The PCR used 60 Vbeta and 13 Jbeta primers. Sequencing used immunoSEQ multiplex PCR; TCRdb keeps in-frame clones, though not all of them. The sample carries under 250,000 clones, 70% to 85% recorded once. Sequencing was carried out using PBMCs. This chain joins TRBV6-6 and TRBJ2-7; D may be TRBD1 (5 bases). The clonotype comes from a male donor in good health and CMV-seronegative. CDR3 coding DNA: TGTGCCAGCGGGGCTAGCTCCTACGAGCAGTACTTC. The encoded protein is CASGASSYEQYF.